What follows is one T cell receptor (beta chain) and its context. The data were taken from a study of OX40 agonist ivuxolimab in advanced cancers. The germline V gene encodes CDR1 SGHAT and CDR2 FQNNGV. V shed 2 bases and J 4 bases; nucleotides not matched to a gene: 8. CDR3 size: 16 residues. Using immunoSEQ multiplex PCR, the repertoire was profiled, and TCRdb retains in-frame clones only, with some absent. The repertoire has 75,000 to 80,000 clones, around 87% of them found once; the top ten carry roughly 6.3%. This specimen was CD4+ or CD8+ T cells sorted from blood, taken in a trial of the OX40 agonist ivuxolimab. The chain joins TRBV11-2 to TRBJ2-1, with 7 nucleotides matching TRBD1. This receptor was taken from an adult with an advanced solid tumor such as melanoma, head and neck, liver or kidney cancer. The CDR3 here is CASSLTPDRLYNEQFF. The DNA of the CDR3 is TGTGCCAGCAGCTTAACCCCGGACAGGTTATACAATGAGCAGTTCTTC.